These T cell receptor beta chains were read from a single sample in a study of blood T cell repertoires in COVID-19. Clones were read by immunoSEQ multiplex PCR, and TCRdb kept only the in-frame ones, dropping some. The profile covers some 270,000 clones, with 89% appearing a single time and 1.5% to 2% taken by the ten largest. Sequenced material: PBMCs or T cells enriched from blood (not recorded which). The receptors derive from a woman between 40 and 55 years old who had recovered from COVID-19. Both conserved end residues are part of each CDR3. The order of the fields is V gene, CDR3 protein.

>TRBV30
CAWSWGGSGEAFF
>TRBV6-4
CASSASPGTGELFF
>TRBV5-1
CASSFQGDANYGYTF
>TRBV7-2
CASKGEGNSPLHF
>TRBV2
CASSREDIQYF
>TRBV18
CASSPPDEGSSSPTF
>TRBV10-1
CASSEGLTTEAFF
>TRBV10-1
CASTGTVTYEQYF
>TRBV19
CASKLAGQETQYF
>TRBV7-3
CASSIRQGYEQYF
>TRBV6-6
CASSSGQAEAFF
>TRBV7-9
CASSSSDRAHQPQHF
>TRBV5-4
CASSLAGPSSGANVLTF
>TRBV23-1
CASSHWPLTSYEQYF
>TRBV14
CASSQVGRGSGNTIYF
>TRBV6-6
CASSRPESSYGYTF
>TRBV5-1
CASSSGRPGGPNTGELFF
>TRBV4-1
CASSQDAADAGANVLTF
>TRBV18
CASSPRAGLTEAFF
>TRBV29-1
CSVGGGGESYTF
>TRBV5-1
CASSKGQGDGYTF
>TRBV2
CASSEQGEDYEQYF
>TRBV27
CASSFGGATDTQYF
>TRBV9
CASSVGGNSPLHF
>TRBV11-3
CASSPTGGGTEAFF
>TRBV18
CASSPGQGPGNTIYF
>TRBV24-1
CATSDRSGGRLDTQYF
>TRBV3-1/TRBV3-2
CASSQDPLRGGGLNYGYTF
>TRBV19
CASSIQRGTYGYTF
>TRBV5-1
CASSLLPGTEEQFF
>TRBV6-6
CASRGGREAGELFF
>TRBV19
CASSTLGLAGTFTDEQFF
>TRBV5-6
CASSRLRDRGTYEQYF
>TRBV5-1
CASSFGTGRPEAFF
>TRBV5-4
CASRNRQMNTEAFF
>TRBV5-1
CASSMTSSNTGELFF
>TRBV18
CASSSSGTGQETQYF
>TRBV19
CASRAPSGTSLYNEQFF
>TRBV2
CASNRESSYNEQFF
>TRBV19
CASTSAVGYTF
>TRBV15
CATSSFGQGQETQYF
>TRBV27
CASSPRTLLAGGYTF
>TRBV29-1
CSVEVILDTEAFF
>TRBV7-6
CASSLAPRAGGEKLFF
>TRBV2
CASMGQANTEAFF
>TRBV29-1
CSVGDRAAYGYTF
>TRBV3-1/TRBV3-2
CASSQIIGGPHNEQFF
>TRBV5-1
CASSEGLAPTYNEQFF
>TRBV19
CASTVGGSLYNEQFF
>TRBV7-8
CASSLRGMDTEAFF
>TRBV5-4
CASSWGGASGEQFF
>TRBV19
CASSISQGNQETQYF
>TRBV5-4
CASSRDRATRTDTQYF
>TRBV4-3
CASSQVDSKNTEAFF
>TRBV11-2
CASSLEAGWNSPLHF